The text below deals with one T cell receptor (beta chain). Its antigen has not been determined. The record has no base qualities; no much larger clone is one base away. The receptor library was made with the immunoSEQ multiplex PCR assay. TCRdb retrieved this table from immuneACCESS and kept in-frame rearrangements only. Not all clones are present; in checked studies, unresolved V genes account for under half, and no reason is known for the remainder. In this sample the table shows about 84,000 clones, roughly 98% of which occur a single time. 0.15% of the sample is taken by the ten largest. The CDR3 spans 15 residues, from the cysteine through the phenylalanine. Of all the DNA, just the CDR3 is kept, 45 bases in frame from base 1. According to the germline V gene, CDR1 reads MGHRA and CDR2 reads YSYEKL. V is cut back by 3 bases and J by 1 base, with 2 bases in the junction unmatched. This specimen comes from a study of technical replicates of blood from several donors (dated by TCRdb to 2016 to 2017).

This clonotype originated in a human donor in good health. The sample was T cells isolated from PBMCs. The chain is made from TRBV4-1 and TRBJ2-7; TRBD1 aligns with 11 central bases. For the CDR3, the sequence is CASSQGTGGSYEQYF. Here is the DNA: TGCGCCAGCAGCCAGGGGACAGGGGGATCCTACGAGCAGTACTTC.